A single sample is the source of the 30 T cell receptor beta chains below, sequenced in a study of blood T cell repertoires in COVID-19. The repertoire was sequenced with immunoSEQ multiplex PCR; TCRdb's copy has only in-frame clones and lacks some. The table includes about 210,000 clones, approximately 86% detected once. The source material was PBMCs or T cells enriched from blood (not recorded which). The receptors originated from a man in his late teens or twenties with acute COVID-19.

This clone has a handful of counts. The CDR3 nucleotides are TGTGCCAGCAGCACCGGGACACCCTACGAGCAGTACTTC. Its protein is CASSTGTPYEQYF. The V call is TRBV7-2, the J call TRBJ2-7; maybe TRBD1 (6 bases). The germline V gene encodes CDR1 SGHTA and CDR2 FQGNSA. The V end was cut by 5 bases, the J end by 2 bases, with 10 bases between. CDR3 length equals 13 residues.

In its sample, this clone was seen a few times. Other nucleotide sequences from this sample produce the same CDR3. The chain joins TRBV3-1 (or the pseudogene TRBV3-2) to TRBJ2-7, with TRBD2 matching 10 bases. Germline CDR1 LGHDT, CDR2 YNNKEL (reference sequence). Unmatched junction bases numbered 4, after V lost 6 bases and J lost 2 bases. This CDR3 has 14 amino acids. Written as DNA, the CDR3 is TGTGCCAGCAGTTACAGCGGGAGGGCCTACGAGCAGTACTTC. This sequence encodes CASSYSGRAYEQYF.

The V call is TRBV5-5, the J call TRBJ1-5, with a tentative D call TRBD1 (6 bases). The CDR3 runs to 16 residues. Germline loops: CDR1 SGHKS, CDR2 YYEKEE (reference sequence). Deletions cut 3 bases from V and 3 bases from J, with 16 bases between. The CDR3 region is CASSSQGSDYNQPQHF. The CDR3 bases are TGTGCCAGCAGCTCCCAGGGGTCTGATTACAATCAGCCCCAGCATTTT.

V is TRBV9 and J is TRBJ1-1, with a tentative D call TRBD1 (5 bases). This CDR3 is built from 14 residues. V lost 4 bases, J lost 1 base, and 11 bases lay in between. Germline CDR1 and CDR2: SGDLS and YYNGEE. The CDR3, as DNA: TGTGCCAGCAGCCCCGTCGGACAGAACACTGAAGCTTTCTTT. It is translated as CASSPVGQNTEAFF. Full variable domain (missing parts from reference TRBV9 and TRBJ1-1): DSGVTQTPKHLITATGQRVTLRCSPRSGDLSVYWYQQSLDQGLQFLIQYYNGEERAKGNILERFSAQQFPDLHSELNLSSLELGDSALYFCASSPVGQNTEAFFGQGTRLTVV.

The chain links TRBV3-1 (or the pseudogene TRBV3-2) to TRBJ2-1; 10 bases match TRBD1. V shed 4 bases and J 9 bases; nucleotides not matched to a gene: 9. The CDR3 runs 15 residues. CDR1 LGHDT and CDR2 YNNKEL come from the germline V gene (reference sequence). The CDR3 coding sequence is TGTGCCAGCAGCCTTGACAGGGGGCTGTATGTTGAGCAGTTCTTC. Translating gives CASSLDRGLYVEQFF.

The chain combines TRBV5-1 with TRBJ2-7; D perhaps matches TRBD1 (6 bases). Germline values: CDR1 SGHRS, CDR2 YFSETQ. Trimming left V 1 base short and J 5 bases short, with 10 bases between. CDR3 length equals 13 residues. CDR3 DNA: TGCGCCAGCAGCTTGCCCCAGGGGCACGAGCAGTACTTC. Translation gives CASSLPQGHEQYF. The full variable domain, rest sourced from reference TRBV5-1 and TRBJ2-7, is KAGVTQTPRYLIKTRGQQVTLSCSPISGHRSVSWYQQTPGQGLQFLFEYFSETQRNKGNFPGRFSGRQFSNSRSEMNVSTLELGDSALYLCASSLPQGHEQYFGPGTRLTVT.

V is TRBV10-3 and J is TRBJ2-5; 10 bases agree with TRBD2. The CDR3 spans 19 residues. From germline, CDR1 is ENHRY and CDR2 SYGVKD. The V and J ends lost 0 bases and 5 bases, in that order; junction bases with no gene match: 15. The CDR3 is CAISESAGLANPSRETQYF. The CDR3 DNA sequence: TGTGCCATCAGTGAGTCAGCGGGACTAGCGAACCCGAGCAGGGAGACCCAGTACTTC.

The chain has TRBV6-8 and TRBJ2-5; D is possibly TRBD1 (6 bases). Germline V gene data show CDR1 as MNHGY and CDR2 as SAAAGT. Trimming left V 5 bases short and J 3 bases short, with 16 bases between. The CDR3 covers 15 residues. Written as DNA, the CDR3 is TGTGCCAGCAGTCCCCCTACCAAGGGGGAAGAGACCCAGTACTTC. This codes for CASSPPTKGEETQYF.

For this clone: Different DNA sequences within this sample yield the same CDR3. The gene calls are TRBV28 and TRBJ2-7, with TRBD2 as a possible D gene (6 bases). CDR1 is MDHEN and CDR2 is SYDVKM in the germline V gene. V gave up 4 bases and J gave up 2 bases, with 9 bases separating them. The CDR3 runs 13 residues. The CDR3 region is CASSSGSTYEQYF. CDR3 coding DNA: TGTGCCAGCAGTTCCGGGAGCACCTACGAGCAGTACTTC.

This chain joins TRBV6-1 and TRBJ1-6; 8 bases are shared with TRBD1. With V trimmed by 3 bases and J by 8 bases, 9 bases remained unmatched. The CDR3 is 16 amino acids. CDR1 and CDR2 (germline): MNHNS, SASEGT. DNA for the CDR3: TGTGCCAGCAGTGAGACAGGGGCCTTTGTGGATTCACCCCTCCACTTT. Amino acids: CASSETGAFVDSPLHF.

This chain connects TRBV30 to TRBJ2-7, with 9 bases matching TRBD2. This CDR3 contains 13 residues. J was trimmed by 3 bases and V by 3 bases; bases with no gene match: 3. Germline loops: CDR1 GTSNPN, CDR2 SVGIG (reference sequence). This chain's CDR3 is CAWRELAGYEQYF. In DNA form, the CDR3 reads TGTGCCTGGAGAGAACTAGCGGGCTACGAGCAGTACTTC.

The CDR3 DNA follows: TGTGCCAGCAGCCATCGGGGCGGGGGCTTTGCCTATGGCTACACCTTC. Amino acid sequence: CASSHRGGGFAYGYTF. This chain joins TRBV28 and TRBJ1-2; weak D call: TRBD1 (6 bases). V was shortened by 6 bases and J by 4 bases, with 21 bases between the two germline ends. Germline CDR1 reads MDHEN; CDR2 reads SYDVKM. This CDR3 region has 16 residues.

The chain joins TRBV28 to TRBJ1-4; TRBD1 might be the D (5 bases). Germline V gene data show CDR1 as MDHEN and CDR2 as SYDVKM. This CDR3 has 15 residues. V lost 5 bases and J lost 3, with 13 bases in between. The CDR3 DNA reads as TGTGCCAGCAGTCCAGCAGGGTATCCTAATGAAAAACTGTTTTTT. Amino acids: CASSPAGYPNEKLFF.

This sequence joins TRBV28 and TRBJ2-5, with D maybe TRBD1 (6 bases). V lost 6 bases, J lost 1 base, and 24 bases lay in between. This CDR3 is built from 18 residues. Germline CDR1 is MDHEN and CDR2 is SYDVKM. The CDR3 is CASRPTGLQGSAQETQYF. CDR3 DNA sequence: TGTGCCAGCAGACCAACTGGGTTACAGGGAAGCGCCCAAGAGACCCAGTACTTC.

The chain couples TRBV5-4 to TRBJ2-1; a weak D match, TRBD1 (5 bases). The CDR3 is 14 amino acids. V gave up 3 bases and J gave up 6 bases, with 13 bases separating them. CDR1 and CDR2 (germline): SGHNT, YYREEE (reference sequence). The CDR3 DNA is TGTGCCAGCAGCTCCAAATCTAGGGGCAATGAGCAGTTCTTC. This translates into CASSSKSRGNEQFF.

The V and J genes are TRBV5-1 and TRBJ1-1; D is undetermined. V was cut by 0 bases and J by 7 bases, with 10 bases left in between. The length of the CDR3 is 13 residues. Germline-derived CDR1 and CDR2 are SGHRS and YFSETQ. As DNA, the CDR3 is TGCGCCAGCAGCTTGGACACCGGGAGTGAAGCTTTCTTT. This gives the protein CASSLDTGSEAFF. The whole variable domain, filled in from reference TRBV5-1 and TRBJ1-1, reads KAGVTQTPRYLIKTRGQQVTLSCSPISGHRSVSWYQQTPGQGLQFLFEYFSETQRNKGNFPGRFSGRQFSNSRSEMNVSTLELGDSALYLCASSLDTGSEAFFGQGTRLTVV.

V usage is TRBV4-1 and J usage is TRBJ2-3, with 10 bases that match TRBD2. Trimming cost V 6 bases and J 3 bases; bases outside gene matches: 6. The CDR3 contains 15 residues. CDR1 and CDR2 (germline): MGHRA, YSYEKL. CDR3 sequence reads: CASRVSGRWTDTQYF. The CDR3 DNA reads as TGCGCCAGCAGGGTTAGCGGGAGGTGGACAGATACGCAGTATTTT.

V usage is TRBV27 and J usage is TRBJ1-5; 9 bases fit TRBD1. V was pared by 0 bases and J by 9 bases, with 12 bases of the junction left unmatched. This CDR3 region has 17 residues. Per the germline V gene, CDR1 is MNHEY and CDR2 is SMNVEV (reference sequence). Written as DNA, the CDR3 is TGTGCCAGCAGTTTATCGTCGGGGACAGGGACCGTGAGGCCCCAGCATTTT. Translation: CASSLSSGTGTVRPQHF.

The chain combines TRBV4-2 with TRBJ2-1, with TRBD2 matching over 12 bases. CDR1 and CDR2 (germline): LGHNA, YNFKEQ. V was clipped by 0 bases and J by 5 bases; unmatched bases: 2. This CDR3 has 16 amino acids. Written as DNA, the CDR3 is TGTGCCAGCAGCCAAGACCGGACTAGCGGGGACAATGAGCAGTTCTTC. Translation: CASSQDRTSGDNEQFF.

The chain recombines TRBV23-1 with TRBJ2-1; D is perhaps TRBD1 (8 bases). TRBV23-1 is classed as an ORF, of uncertain function. V lost 2 bases and J lost 10, with 24 bases in between. The CDR3 has 17 residues. The CDR3 DNA sequence: TGCGCCAGCAGTCAACCTGTAGAGGGGAGGGACAGGCAGGAGCAGTTCTTC. Translating it yields CASSQPVEGRDRQEQFF.

Of note for this clone: The same CDR3 arises from other DNA sequences in this sample as well. This chain uses TRBV7-8 with TRBJ2-2; 7 bases match TRBD1. This CDR3 region has 15 residues. Germline V lookup: CDR1 SGHVS, CDR2 FQNEAQ. The ends lost 0 bases at V and 4 bases at J; junction bases unmatched: 2. Here the CDR3 DNA reads TGTGCCAGCAGCTTAGCTAACAGGGGCACCGGGGAGCTGTTTTTT. Translation: CASSLANRGTGELFF.

The CDR3 DNA reads TGTGCCAGCAGCCCAGGGGTAGCTGAAGCTTTCTTT. Its protein is CASSPGVAEAFF. The genes are TRBV7-9 and TRBJ1-1; D is perhaps TRBD1 (6 bases). Germline CDR1 reads SEHNR; CDR2 reads FQNEAQ (reference sequence). The CDR3 covers 12 residues. Trimming took off 5 bases at V and 6 bases at J, with 10 bases between the two ends.

The rearrangement links TRBV29-1 to TRBJ1-2, with D hard to call. V shed 8 bases and J shed 12 bases, with 16 bases lying between them. CDR3 length equals 10 residues. Germline-derived CDR1 and CDR2 are SQVTM and ANQGSEA. CDR3 sequence reads: CSPERVGNTF. For the CDR3, the DNA is TGCAGCCCCGAGCGGGTCGGGAACACCTTC.

The chain employs TRBV19 and TRBJ2-5; D is possibly TRBD1 (6 bases). This CDR3 contains 14 residues. Germline CDR1 and CDR2: LNHDA and SQIVND (reference sequence). The CDR3 spells CVQGTGARGGTQYF. In DNA form, the CDR3 reads TGTGTCCAGGGGACCGGGGCCAGAGGAGGGACCCAGTACTTC. The entire variable domain, with the rest obtained from reference TRBV19 and TRBJ2-5, is as follows: DGGITQSPKYLFRKEGQNVTLSCEQNLNHDAMYWYRQDPGQGLRLIYYSQIVNDFQKGDIAEGYSVSREKKESFPLTVTSAQKNPTAFYLCVQGTGARGGTQYFGPGTRLLVL.

V gene TRBV25-1 combines with J gene TRBJ2-3, with TRBD2 matching over 10 bases. The J segment lost 4 bases and the V segment lost 3 bases, leaving 4 bases of the junction unmatched. CDR1 is MGHDK, CDR2 SYGVNS, per germline. CDR3 size: 15 residues. The CDR3 DNA sequence: TGTGCCAGCAGTGACCTAGCGGGAGTTCCAGATACGCAGTATTTT. It yields the protein CASSDLAGVPDTQYF.

The chain combines TRBV5-6 with TRBJ2-5, with TRBD1 identical over 7 bases. Germline assignment: CDR1 SGHDT and CDR2 YYEEEE. The CDR3 spans 14 residues. V was pared by 1 base and J by 5 bases, with 5 bases of the junction left unmatched. This CDR3 reads CASSLYQGVETQYF. The CDR3 DNA sequence: TGTGCCAGCAGCTTGTATCAGGGGGTGGAGACCCAGTACTTC.

V is TRBV3-1 (or the pseudogene TRBV3-2) and J is TRBJ2-7; D remains unclear. V was trimmed by 4 bases and J by 4 bases, leaving 11 bases between them. The CDR3 is made up of 13 amino acids. Germline assignment: CDR1 LGHDT and CDR2 YNNKEL (reference sequence). The CDR3 DNA follows: TGTGCCAGCAGCCCATTCGGAGTGTACGAGCAGTACTTC. This codes for CASSPFGVYEQYF.

V usage is TRBV12-5 and J usage is TRBJ2-1; 8 nucleotides match TRBD2. This CDR3 region has 18 residues. CDR1 and CDR2 from the germline V gene are LGHNT and FRNRAP. After removal of 0 bases from V and 0 bases from J, the junction contained 7 bases not matched to a gene. The CDR3 bases are TGTGCTAGTGGTTTGGTACTTCCGGGGGGGAGCTCCTACAATGAGCAGTTCTTC. This codes for CASGLVLPGGSSYNEQFF. Full variable domain (remainder filled in from reference TRBV12-5 and TRBJ2-1): DARVTQTPRHKVTEMGQEVTMRCQPILGHNTVFWYRQTMMQGLELLAYFRNRAPLDDSGMPKDRFSAEMPDATLATLKIQPSEPRDSAVYFCASGLVLPGGSSYNEQFFGPGTRLTVL.

The chain is built from TRBV3-1 (or the pseudogene TRBV3-2) and TRBJ1-1, with D possibly TRBD1 on 5 matching bases. In germline, CDR1 is LGHDT, CDR2 YNNKEL (reference sequence). Trimming left V 3 bases short and J 6 bases short, with 17 bases between. This CDR3 has 15 residues. CDR3 sequence: CASSQIGGDQSEAFF. The CDR3 DNA reads as TGTGCCAGCAGCCAGATCGGGGGAGATCAATCTGAAGCTTTCTTT.

V usage is TRBV27 and J usage is TRBJ2-1, with D unresolved. CDR1 is MNHEY, CDR2 SMNVEV, per germline (reference sequence). This CDR3 has 12 residues. Trimming stripped 6 bases from V and 5 bases from J, with 8 bases between. Here the CDR3 DNA reads TGTGCCAGCAGAACCGGAGACAATGAGCAGTTCTTC. This translates into CASRTGDNEQFF.